This T cell receptor (beta chain) was identified during a study of T cell clonotyping in hematopoietic cell transplantation. The overall study: Cytoreduction preceded collection of pretransplant recipient samples.

Study observations and caveats: After transplant, recipient diversity fell while pathologically expanded clonotypes grew through day 180.

This clone ranks as medium-sized. The antigen is unknown. Time point specified: recipient sample about 28 days before transplant, after cytoreduction. This CDR3 is 16 amino acids long. V was trimmed by 5 bases and J by 1 base, leaving 17 bases between them. Germline CDR1 reads SEHNR; CDR2 reads FQNEAQ (reference sequence). Repertoires were generated with immunoSEQ multiplex PCR, while TCRdb's copy carries only in-frame clones and drops some. The sample carries roughly 30,000 clones, roughly 80% recorded once. The source of this sequence is a woman aged 25-40 years with chronic myeloid leukemia. Some clones in this sample may be carry-over from other donors' samples. This sequence joins TRBV7-9 and TRBJ1-2; D is unresolved. The source material was peripheral blood mononuclear cells, sampled before stem cell transplant. In DNA form, the CDR3 reads TGTGCCAGCAGCCTAAAGAATCAGGAGTATAACTATGGCTACACCTTC. The encoded protein is CASSLKNQEYNYGYTF.